This entry concerns a single T cell receptor beta chain. Generated by immunoSEQ multiplex PCR, the TCRdb table keeps only in-frame clones and is missing some. The data contain about 140,000 clones, roughly 84% of them singletons. This sample is part of a study of blood T cell repertoires in COVID-19. Background on the study: Material from acute and convalescent COVID-19 was sourced from the United States, Italy and Spain.

The V end was cut by 1 base, the J end by 0 bases, with 10 bases between. Germline CDR1 is SGHTA and CDR2 is FQGNSA. CDR3 length: 16 amino acids. The sequencing sample was made of peripheral blood. The chain links TRBV7-2 to TRBJ1-3, with no clear D. This receptor was identified in a human donor in a cohort sampled during active COVID-19. The CDR3 region has the DNA TGTGCCAGCAGCTTAGTAGCAGCGAGCTCTGGAAACACCATATATTTT. This codes for CASSLVAASSGNTIYF.